These T cell receptor beta chains were read from a single sample in a study of blood T cell repertoires in COVID-19. Assay used: immunoSEQ multiplex PCR; TCRdb lists only in-frame clones, some missing. Of 200,000 to 300,000 clones listed, 88% are singletons. The material sequenced was peripheral blood. The origin of the receptors is a human donor in a cohort sampled during active COVID-19. Each CDR3 is given with its conserved first and last residue. A D gene is named only where the DNA matches it firmly. Some rows mark clone size as missing; the rest say once, few, many or name a class of expanded clone.

.	14	TRBV10-1	TRBJ2-1	.	TGCGCCAGCACCCTGGGGCAGAGAACCAATGAGCAGTTCTTC	CASTLGQRTNEQFF
TRBD2	17	TRBV7-8	TRBJ2-5	.	TGTGCCAGCAGCTTAAGGGGAGGCGGGAGGGATCTGGAGACCCAGTACTTC	CASSLRGGGRDLETQYF
TRBD1	15	TRBV4-3	TRBJ1-2	once	TGCGCCAGCAGCCCTATCGGGACAGGAATCTATGGCTACACCTTC	CASSPIGTGIYGYTF
TRBD1	15	TRBV10-3	TRBJ2-2	once	TGTGCCATCAGGGACCTTACAGGGGTCACCGGGGAGCTGTTTTTT	CAIRDLTGVTGELFF
.	14	TRBV7-2	TRBJ1-1	.	TGTGCCAGCAGCGCTACACAGGCCTACACTGAAGCTTTCTTT	CASSATQAYTEAFF
.	16	TRBV3-1/TRBV3-2	TRBJ2-3	.	TGTGCCAGCAGCCAAGAACGTTTTGATGGGCCAGATACGCAGTATTTT	CASSQERFDGPDTQYF
.	13	TRBV7-9	TRBJ1-1	.	TGTGCCAGCTTTGCCTCAGGGGACACTGAAGCTTTCTTT	CASFASGDTEAFF
TRBD1	13	TRBV19	TRBJ2-7	.	TGTGCCAGTAGTCCGGGACAGGTCTACGAGCAGTACTTC	CASSPGQVYEQYF
TRBD1	15	TRBV5-1	TRBJ2-7	.	TGCGCCAGCAGATCCCGGGACAGGGTCTCCTACGAGCAGTACTTC	CASRSRDRVSYEQYF
.	13	TRBV19	TRBJ1-2	few	TGTGCCAGTATGGCGCGTGAGACAGCTGGCTACACCTTC	CASMARETAGYTF
TRBD2	15	TRBV5-1	TRBJ2-1	.	TGCGCCAGCATGACTAGCGGCTATACGAGCGATGAGCAGTTCTTC	CASMTSGYTSDEQFF
.	17	TRBV12-2	TRBJ2-7	.	TGTGCAAGTCGCTTAGCGACGCCACAGGGGTCGTCCTACGAGCAGTACTTC	CASRLATPQGSSYEQYF
.	13	TRBV6-5	TRBJ1-2	.	TGTGCCAGCCGAACGGCGGCTAAGTATGGCTACACCTTC	CASRTAAKYGYTF
TRBD1	22	TRBV9	TRBJ2-6	.	TGTGCCAGCAGCGTAGCTGTGGACAGGGATGGTAGTTCGGGCTCTGGGGCCAACGTCCTGACTTTC	CASSVAVDRDGSSGSGANVLTF
.	16	TRBV5-8	TRBJ1-2	.	TGTGCCAGCAGCTTGCCGTGGACAGCCCGTAACTATGGCTACACCTTC	CASSLPWTARNYGYTF
.	14	TRBV27	TRBJ1-4	.	TGTGCCAGCACCTCAGGGCTTCTTAATGAAAAACTGTTTTTT	CASTSGLLNEKLFF
.	15	TRBV7-8	TRBJ1-4	.	TGTGCCAGCAGCGGACGACAGGCAACTAATGAAAAACTGTTTTTT	CASSGRQATNEKLFF
.	14	TRBV7-2	TRBJ1-1	.	TGTGCCAGCTTTAATGGGCCTACTAACACTGAAGCTTTCTTT	CASFNGPTNTEAFF
TRBD1	17	TRBV19	TRBJ1-5	.	TGTGCCAGTAGTATCTCCACCGGGACAGGGATGGGTCAGCCCCAGCATTTT	CASSISTGTGMGQPQHF
.	12	TRBV24-1	TRBJ1-2	.	TGTGCCACCAGTGATTTAAGGGGAGGCTACACCTTC	CATSDLRGGYTF